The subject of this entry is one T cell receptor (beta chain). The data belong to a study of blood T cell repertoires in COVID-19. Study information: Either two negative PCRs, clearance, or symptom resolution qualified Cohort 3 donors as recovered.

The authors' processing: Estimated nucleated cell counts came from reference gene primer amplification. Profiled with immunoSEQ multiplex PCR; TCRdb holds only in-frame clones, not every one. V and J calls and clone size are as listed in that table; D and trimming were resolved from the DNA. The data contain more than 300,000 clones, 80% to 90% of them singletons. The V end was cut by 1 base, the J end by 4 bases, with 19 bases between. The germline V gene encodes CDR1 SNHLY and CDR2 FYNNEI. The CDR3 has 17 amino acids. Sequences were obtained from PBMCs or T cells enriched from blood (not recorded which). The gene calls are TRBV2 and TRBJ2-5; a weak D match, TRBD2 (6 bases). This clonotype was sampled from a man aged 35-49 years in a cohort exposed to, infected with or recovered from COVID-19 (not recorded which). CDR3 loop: CASSEGGGVVSLETQYF. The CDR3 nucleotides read TGTGCCAGCAGTGAAGGGGGCGGGGTAGTTTCTTTAGAGACCCAGTACTTC.